These 10 T cell receptor beta chains came from one sample sequenced in a study of blood T cell repertoires in COVID-19. Clones were sequenced by immunoSEQ multiplex PCR, and TCRdb holds only the in-frame ones, with some missing. The profile shows 160,000 or so clones, nearly 80% of them singletons. The sample consisted of peripheral blood. The receptors stem from a woman older than 75 with acute or convalescent COVID-19.

The chain couples TRBV5-4 to TRBJ1-2, with 11 nucleotides matching TRBD1. CDR1 and CDR2 from the germline V gene are SGHNT and YYREEE (reference sequence). The CDR3 contains 15 residues. Unmatched junction bases numbered 5, after V lost 0 bases and J lost 7 bases. As DNA, the CDR3 is TGTGCCAGCAGCTTGGCCGGGACAGGGGGGACTGGCTACACCTTC. As protein: CASSLAGTGGTGYTF.

V is TRBV5-1 and J is TRBJ2-2; the D gene is possibly TRBD1 (5 bases). Looked up from germline, CDR1 is SGHRS and CDR2 is YFSETQ. Trimming stripped 0 bases from V and 4 bases from J, with 13 bases between. The CDR3 loop spans 16 amino acids. Here the CDR3 DNA reads TGCGCCAGCAGCTTGGGTAGGGGTGTGTCCACCGGGGAGCTGTTTTTT. Translated, it gives CASSLGRGVSTGELFF.

The chain couples TRBV25-1 to TRBJ1-6, with D perhaps matching TRBD1 (5 bases). V was clipped by 1 base and J by 14 bases, with 15 bases between them. CDR3 length: 14 residues. Germline assignment: CDR1 MGHDK and CDR2 SYGVNS. CDR3 loop: CASSESGSQGTLHF. CDR3 sequence (DNA): TGTGCCAGCAGTGAATCTGGGTCCCAGGGCACCCTCCACTTT.

The V gene is TRBV4-2, the J gene TRBJ1-4; tentative D call: TRBD1 (5 bases). Trimming stripped 1 base from V and 1 base from J, with 10 bases between. This CDR3 region has 16 residues. Germline V gene sequence: CDR1 LGHNA, CDR2 YNFKEQ. CDR3 coding DNA: TGTGCCAGCAGCCAAGGAGGGGAGGGAACTAATGAAAAACTGTTTTTT. Protein: CASSQGGEGTNEKLFF.

The J gene is TRBJ2-4, the V gene TRBV24-1; D possibly corresponds to TRBD1 (6 bases). CDR3 size: 15 residues. V was cut by 3 bases and J by 2 bases, with 10 bases left in between. Germline V gives CDR1 KGHDR, CDR2 SFDVKD. CDR3 coding DNA: TGTGCCACCAGTGATCCCGGGACAACCAAAAACATTCAGTACTTC. It specifies CATSDPGTTKNIQYF.

This clone was seen only a few times. The V gene is TRBV19, the J gene TRBJ1-5; D gene unclear. This CDR3 has 14 amino acids. From germline, CDR1 is LNHDA and CDR2 SQIVND (reference sequence). The V end was cut by 3 bases, the J end by 7 bases, with 13 bases between. The CDR3 spells CASSMVAGRQPQHF. Here the CDR3 DNA reads TGTGCCAGTAGTATGGTTGCGGGGAGGCAGCCCCAGCATTTT. The variable domain in full, with the rest retrieved from reference TRBV19 and TRBJ1-5, is DGGITQSPKYLFRKEGQNVTLSCEQNLNHDAMYWYRQDPGQGLRLIYYSQIVNDFQKGDIAEGYSVSREKKESFPLTVTSAQKNPTAFYLCASSMVAGRQPQHFGDGTRLSIL.

This chain connects TRBV18 to TRBJ1-2, with 7 bases lining up with TRBD1. CDR1 KGHSH and CDR2 LQKENI come from the germline V gene. This CDR3 spans 14 amino acids. V lost 2 bases to trimming and J lost 6 bases; unmatched junction nucleotides: 6. The CDR3 sequence: CASSPDRESHGYTF. In DNA, the CDR3 is TGTGCCAGCTCACCAGACAGGGAATCACATGGCTACACCTTC.

There are a few counts of this clone. V usage is TRBV7-9 and J usage is TRBJ1-1, with D tentatively TRBD1 (5 bases). V lost 5 bases to trimming and J lost 1 base, with 17 bases between them. The germline V gene encodes CDR1 SEHNR and CDR2 FQNEAQ (reference sequence). This CDR3 has 16 amino acids. CDR3 DNA sequence: TGTGCCAGCAGCCGGGGGAAGACTCTAAAGAACACTGAAGCTTTCTTT. It codes for CASSRGKTLKNTEAFF. Variable domain in full (rest from reference TRBV7-9 and TRBJ1-1): DTGVSQNPRHKITKRGQNVTFRCDPISEHNRLYWYRQTLGQGPEFLTYFQNEAQLEKSRLLSDRFSAERPKGSFSTLEIQRTEQGDSAMYLCASSRGKTLKNTEAFFGQGTRLTVV.

The CDR3: CASTPFGGATTEAFF. The DNA of the CDR3 is TGTGCCAGCACCCCTTTTGGGGGCGCGACCACTGAAGCTTTCTTT. The chain recombines TRBV6-5 with TRBJ1-1; D is perhaps TRBD1 (6 bases). V was pared by 7 bases and J by 4 bases, with 19 bases between. Looked up from germline, CDR1 is MNHEY and CDR2 is SVGAGI. The CDR3 has 15 residues.

The chain couples TRBV14 to TRBJ1-2; 12 bases are shared with TRBD1. Germline CDR1 is SGHDN and CDR2 is FVKESK. Unmatched junction bases numbered 5, after V lost 2 bases and J lost 4 bases. The CDR3 is 16 amino acids. Here the CDR3 DNA reads TGTGCCAGCAGCCAACCTGGGACAGGGGGCGTCTATGGCTACACCTTC. Translation gives CASSQPGTGGVYGYTF.